This T cell receptor beta chain is from a study of shared clonotypes between healthy human individuals. Background on the study: The cohort comprised two women and a few men. Their ages spanned 18 to 49 years.

The germline V and J ends were trimmed by 5 bases and 6 bases, with 11 bases remaining between them. The CDR3 runs 13 residues. The germline V gene encodes CDR1 MNHEY and CDR2 SVGAGI. Assay: immunoSEQ multiplex PCR; the TCRdb copy retains only in-frame clones and omits some. Of around 350,000 clones in the sample, about 70% were seen once. Sequenced sample: memory CD4+ T cells sorted from blood. Subset indicated: CD45RA-negative fraction. This TCR was sampled from a man in his thirties or forties in good health. V usage is TRBV6-5 and J usage is TRBJ2-1; D unclear. As DNA, the CDR3 is TGTGCCAGCAGTGGGATAATGTCCAATGAGCAGTTCTTC. It specifies CASSGIMSNEQFF.